This entry is about one T cell receptor beta chain. Its antigen remains unknown. V lost 2 bases to trimming and J lost 1 base, with 9 bases between them. Germline CDR1 is LGHDT and CDR2 is YNNKEL (reference sequence). The CDR3 spans 14 residues. The data are from a study of response to subunit inactivated influenza vaccine. General study findings and limits: Each seasonal flu vaccination may recruit only limited new T cells, authors suggested.

TCRdb re-analysed the RT-PCR reads in MiXCR, keeping a single row per CDR3 protein. The table has some 600,000 distinct CDR3 sequences, around 13% seen once. This chain connects TRBV3-1 to TRBJ2-7; D call uncertain. The sequenced sample was PBMCs from blood, obtained roughly 2 weeks before vaccination. This TCR was recovered from a man aged 45 to 65 who received an inactivated influenza vaccine. CDR3 loop: CASSQMSMSYEQYF. The CDR3 region has the DNA TGTGCCAGCAGCCAAATGTCGATGTCCTACGAGCAGTACTTC.